This TCR beta chain emerged from a study of blood T cells in healthy people across ages. Findings and caveats of the study: With age, beta diversity per million T cells declined roughly linearly, significantly by 40. Unsorted PBMC input precluded a conclusive naive versus antigen-experienced comparison.

Each donor gave 9 to 10 milliliters of peripheral blood. The sample holds a few counts of this clonotype. Its antigen is not known. The CDR3 extends over 15 amino acids. Germline V gene data show CDR1 as MNHEY and CDR2 as SVGAGI. V trimming: 6 bases; J trimming: 3 bases; junction bases outside the gene matches: 7. PCR was performed a second time for roughly 7 to 12 cycles using a sample-barcoded 5' primer and a J-beta primer mix. From the 5' RACE reads, TCRdb called clonotypes with MiXCR, one entry per CDR3 protein. Among 1.5 million to 2 million distinct CDR3 sequences listed, 28% were seen once. The chain combines TRBV6-5 with TRBJ2-7; 11 nucleotides line up with TRBD2. The specimen was blood. The sequence derives from a woman in her twenties or thirties in good health. CDR3: CASRTLGTSGYEQYF. CDR3 nucleotides: TGTGCCAGCAGAACCCTTGGGACTAGCGGCTACGAGCAGTACTTC.